This T cell receptor (beta chain) was sequenced during a study of T-cell reconstitution after alpha-beta-depleted transplantation in children. This clonotype was seen a handful of times. Its antigen is undetermined. Molecular barcoding with unique molecular identifiers was used for the TCRbeta library. MiXCR, run by TCRdb on the PCR reads, gives a single entry per CDR3 protein. The sample contains fewer than 750,000 distinct CDR3 sequences, more than 20% of which appear only once. Study-wide results and limits: By about two months after transplant, alpha-beta T cells reportedly arose from several hundred graft clones that had expanded. TCRbeta diversity was high at day 60 in some patients (a result of surviving recipient T cells and thymic progenitors). At one year after transplant, newly produced T cells mostly accounted for T-cell counts and diversity.

The germline V gene encodes CDR1 LGHNT and CDR2 FRNRAP. J lost 4 bases, V lost 8 bases, and 11 bases had no gene match. The CDR3 consists of 14 residues. This sequence originates from a boy younger than two who had a stem cell transplant for acute myeloid leukemia, so the T cells may come from the graft donor. Specimen: PBMCs, mostly from graft donor cells, collected 360 days after TCRalphabeta/CD19-depleted stem cell transplant. This chain links TRBV12-5 with TRBJ2-7; the match to TRBD2 covers 7 bases. This chain's CDR3 is CASRRGREGYEQYV. DNA of the CDR3: TGTGCTAGTCGCCGGGGCAGGGAGGGTTACGAGCAGTACGTC.